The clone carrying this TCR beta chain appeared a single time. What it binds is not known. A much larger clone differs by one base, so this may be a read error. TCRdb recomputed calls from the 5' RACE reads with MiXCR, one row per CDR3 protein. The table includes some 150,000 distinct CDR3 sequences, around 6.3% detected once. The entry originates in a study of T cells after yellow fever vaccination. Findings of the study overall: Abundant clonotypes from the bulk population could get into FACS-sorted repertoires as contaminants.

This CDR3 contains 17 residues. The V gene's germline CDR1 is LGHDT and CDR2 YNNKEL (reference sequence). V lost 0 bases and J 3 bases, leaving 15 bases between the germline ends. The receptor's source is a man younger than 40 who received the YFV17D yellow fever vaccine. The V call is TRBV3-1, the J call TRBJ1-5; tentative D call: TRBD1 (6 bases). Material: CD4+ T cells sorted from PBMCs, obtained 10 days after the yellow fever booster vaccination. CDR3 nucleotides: TGTGCCAGCAGCCAAGATCCCATGGACAGAGACAATCAGCCCCAGCATTTT. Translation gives CASSQDPMDRDNQPQHF. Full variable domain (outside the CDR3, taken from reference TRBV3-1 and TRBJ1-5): DTAVSQTPKYLVTQMGNDKSIKCEQNLGHDTMYWYKQDSKKFLKIMFSYNNKELIINETVPNRFSPKSPDKAHLNLHINSLELGDSAVYFCASSQDPMDRDNQPQHFGDGTRLSIL.